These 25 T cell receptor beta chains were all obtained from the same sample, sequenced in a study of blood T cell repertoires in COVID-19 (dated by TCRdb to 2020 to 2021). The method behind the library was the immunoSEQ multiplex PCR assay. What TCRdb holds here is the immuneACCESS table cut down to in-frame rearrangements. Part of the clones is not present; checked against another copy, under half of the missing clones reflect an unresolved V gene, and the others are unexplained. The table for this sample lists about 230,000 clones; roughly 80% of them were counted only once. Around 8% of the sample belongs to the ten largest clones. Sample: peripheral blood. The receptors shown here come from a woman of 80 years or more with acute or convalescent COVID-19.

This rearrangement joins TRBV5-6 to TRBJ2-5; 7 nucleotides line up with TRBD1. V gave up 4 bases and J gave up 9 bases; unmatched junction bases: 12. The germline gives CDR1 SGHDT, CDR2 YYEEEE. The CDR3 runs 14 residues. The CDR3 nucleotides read TGTGCCAGCAGCCCCAACAGGGGAAAGGAGTCCCAGTACTTC. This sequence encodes CASSPNRGKESQYF.

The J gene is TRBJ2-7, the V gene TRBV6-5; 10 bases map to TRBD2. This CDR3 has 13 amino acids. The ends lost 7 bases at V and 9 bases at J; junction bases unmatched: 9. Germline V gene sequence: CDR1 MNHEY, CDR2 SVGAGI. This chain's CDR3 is CASTVTLAGTQYF. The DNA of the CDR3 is TGTGCCAGCACCGTTACACTAGCGGGAACGCAGTACTTC.

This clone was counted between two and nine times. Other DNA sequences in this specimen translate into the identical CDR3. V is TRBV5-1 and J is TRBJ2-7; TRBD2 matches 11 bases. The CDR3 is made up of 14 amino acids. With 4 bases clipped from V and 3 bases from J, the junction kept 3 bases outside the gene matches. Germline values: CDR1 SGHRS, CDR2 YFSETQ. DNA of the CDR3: TGCGCCAGCAGCCCCGGGACTAGCGGCTACGAGCAGTACTTC. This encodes CASSPGTSGYEQYF.

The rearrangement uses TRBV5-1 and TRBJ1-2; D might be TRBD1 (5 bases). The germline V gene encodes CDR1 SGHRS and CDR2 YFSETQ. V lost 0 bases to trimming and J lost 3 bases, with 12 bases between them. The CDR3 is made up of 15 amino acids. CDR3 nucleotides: TGCGCCAGCAGCTTGGAGGGGCAGGTCCACTATGGCTACACCTTC. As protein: CASSLEGQVHYGYTF. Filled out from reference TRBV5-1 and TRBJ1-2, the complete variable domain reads KAGVTQTPRYLIKTRGQQVTLSCSPISGHRSVSWYQQTPGQGLQFLFEYFSETQRNKGNFPGRFSGRQFSNSRSEMNVSTLELGDSALYLCASSLEGQVHYGYTFGSGTRLTVV.

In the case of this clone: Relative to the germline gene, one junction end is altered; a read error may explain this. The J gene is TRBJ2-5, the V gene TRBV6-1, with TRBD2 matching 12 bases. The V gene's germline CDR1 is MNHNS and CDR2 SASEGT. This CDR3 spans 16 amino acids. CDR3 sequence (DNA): TGTGCCAGCAGGGAAGCCGGGACTAGCGGGTCGGGTTCCCAGTACTTC. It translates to CASREAGTSGSGSQYF.

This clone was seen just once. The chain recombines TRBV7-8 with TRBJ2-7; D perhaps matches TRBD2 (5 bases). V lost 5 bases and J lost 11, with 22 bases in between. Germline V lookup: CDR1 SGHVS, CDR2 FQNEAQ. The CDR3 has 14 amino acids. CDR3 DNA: TGTGCCAGCAGCCCAACTAGGCCCAGTACCTCTGAGTACTTC. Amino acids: CASSPTRPSTSEYF.

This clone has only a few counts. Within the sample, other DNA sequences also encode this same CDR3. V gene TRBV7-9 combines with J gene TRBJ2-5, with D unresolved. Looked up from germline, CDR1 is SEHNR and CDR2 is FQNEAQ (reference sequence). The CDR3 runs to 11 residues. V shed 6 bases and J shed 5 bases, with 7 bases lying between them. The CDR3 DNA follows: TGTGCCAGCAGTCGAGGCGAGACCCAGTACTTC. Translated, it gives CASSRGETQYF. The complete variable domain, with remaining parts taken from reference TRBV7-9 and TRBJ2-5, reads DTGVSQNPRHKITKRGQNVTFRCDPISEHNRLYWYRQTLGQGPEFLTYFQNEAQLEKSRLLSDRFSAERPKGSFSTLEIQRTEQGDSAMYLCASSRGETQYFGPGTRLLVL.

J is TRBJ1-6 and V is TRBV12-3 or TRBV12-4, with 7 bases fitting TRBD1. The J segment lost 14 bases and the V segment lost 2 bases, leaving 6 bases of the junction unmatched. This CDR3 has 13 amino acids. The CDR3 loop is CASSLTGEQALHF. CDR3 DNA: TGTGCCAGCAGTTTAACAGGGGAACAAGCCCTCCACTTT.

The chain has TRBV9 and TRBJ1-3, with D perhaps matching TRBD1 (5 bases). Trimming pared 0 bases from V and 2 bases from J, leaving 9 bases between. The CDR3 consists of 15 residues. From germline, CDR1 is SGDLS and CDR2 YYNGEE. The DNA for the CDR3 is TGTGCCAGCAGCGTAGCTCCAGGGACTGGAAACACCATATATTTT. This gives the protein CASSVAPGTGNTIYF.

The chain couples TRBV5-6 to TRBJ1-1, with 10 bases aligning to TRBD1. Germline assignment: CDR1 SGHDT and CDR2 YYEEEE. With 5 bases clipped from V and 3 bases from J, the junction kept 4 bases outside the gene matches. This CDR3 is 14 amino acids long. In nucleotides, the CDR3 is TGTGCCAGCAGTTTTGGACAGGGGGACACTGAAGCTTTCTTT. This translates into CASSFGQGDTEAFF.

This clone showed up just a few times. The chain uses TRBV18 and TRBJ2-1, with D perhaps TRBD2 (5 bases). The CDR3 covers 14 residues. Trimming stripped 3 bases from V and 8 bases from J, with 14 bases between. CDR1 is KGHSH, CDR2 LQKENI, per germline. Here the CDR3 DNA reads TGTGCCAGCTCACCCCCTAGCATCGGCGATGAGCAGTTCTTC. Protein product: CASSPPSIGDEQFF.

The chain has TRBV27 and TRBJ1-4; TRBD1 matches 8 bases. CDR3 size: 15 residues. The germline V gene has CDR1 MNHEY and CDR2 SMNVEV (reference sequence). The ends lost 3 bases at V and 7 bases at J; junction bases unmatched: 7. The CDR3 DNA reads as TGTGCCAGCAGTTTTTCAGGGGGCGCGAGTGAAAAACTGTTTTTT. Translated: CASSFSGGASEKLFF.

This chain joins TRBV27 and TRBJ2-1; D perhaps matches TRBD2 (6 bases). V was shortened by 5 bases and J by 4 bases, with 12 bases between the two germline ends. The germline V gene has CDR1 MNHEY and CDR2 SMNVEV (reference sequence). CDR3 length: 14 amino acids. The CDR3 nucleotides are TGTGCCAGCAGTAGGGCGGGGTCATACAATGAGCAGTTCTTC. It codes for CASSRAGSYNEQFF.

CDR3 amino acids: CASSKNPLRVAGLYEQYF. CDR3 nucleotide sequence: TGTGCCAGCAGTAAAAACCCCCTTCGAGTAGCGGGCCTTTACGAGCAGTACTTC. The chain links TRBV27 to TRBJ2-7; 7 bases align to TRBD2. Germline V gene data show CDR1 as MNHEY and CDR2 as SMNVEV (reference sequence). J was trimmed by 4 bases and V by 5 bases; bases with no gene match: 20. This CDR3 region has 18 residues.

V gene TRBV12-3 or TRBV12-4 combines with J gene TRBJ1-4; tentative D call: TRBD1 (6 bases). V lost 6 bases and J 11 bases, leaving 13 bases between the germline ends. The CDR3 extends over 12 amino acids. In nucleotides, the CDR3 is TGTGCCAGCAGATTCAGGGGTGGGAAACTGTTTTTT. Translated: CASRFRGGKLFF.

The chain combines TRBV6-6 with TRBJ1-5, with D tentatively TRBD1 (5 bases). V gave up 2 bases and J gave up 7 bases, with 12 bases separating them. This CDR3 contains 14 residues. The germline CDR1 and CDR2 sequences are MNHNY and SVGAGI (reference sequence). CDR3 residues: CASSYQGLEQPQHF. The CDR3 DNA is TGTGCCAGCAGTTACCAGGGTTTAGAACAGCCCCAGCATTTT.

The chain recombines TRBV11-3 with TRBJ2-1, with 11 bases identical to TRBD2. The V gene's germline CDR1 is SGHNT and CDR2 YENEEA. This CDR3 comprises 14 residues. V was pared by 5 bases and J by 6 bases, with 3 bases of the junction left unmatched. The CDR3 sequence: CASSPGLAANEQFF. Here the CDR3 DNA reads TGTGCCAGCAGCCCGGGACTAGCGGCCAATGAGCAGTTCTTC.

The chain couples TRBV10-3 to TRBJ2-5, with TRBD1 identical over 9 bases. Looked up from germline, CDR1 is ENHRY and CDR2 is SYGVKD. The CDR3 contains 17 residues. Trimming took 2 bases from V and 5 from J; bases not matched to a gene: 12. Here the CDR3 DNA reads TGTGCCATCAGTGAGACCTACGGGACAGGGCGGGAGGAGACCCAGTACTTC. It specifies CAISETYGTGREETQYF.

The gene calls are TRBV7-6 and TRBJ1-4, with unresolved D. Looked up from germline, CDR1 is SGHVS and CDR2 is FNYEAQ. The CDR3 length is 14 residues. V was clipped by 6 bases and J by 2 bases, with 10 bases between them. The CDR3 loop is CASSLRGTNEKLFF. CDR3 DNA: TGTGCCAGCAGTTTACGAGGGACTAATGAAAAACTGTTTTTT.

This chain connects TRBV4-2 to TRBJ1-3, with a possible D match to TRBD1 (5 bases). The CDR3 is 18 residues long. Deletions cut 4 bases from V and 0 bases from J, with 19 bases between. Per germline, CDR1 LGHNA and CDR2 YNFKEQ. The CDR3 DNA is TGTGCCAGCAGCCCCTCTCCGCCAGGGTATGGCTCTGGAAACACCATATATTTT. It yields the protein CASSPSPPGYGSGNTIYF.

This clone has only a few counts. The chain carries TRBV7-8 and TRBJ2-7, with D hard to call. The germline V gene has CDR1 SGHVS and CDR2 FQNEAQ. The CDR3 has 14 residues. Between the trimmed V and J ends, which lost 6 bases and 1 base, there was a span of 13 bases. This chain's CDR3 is CASSFTSLSYEQYF. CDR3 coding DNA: TGTGCCAGCAGTTTCACTTCATTATCCTACGAGCAGTACTTC.

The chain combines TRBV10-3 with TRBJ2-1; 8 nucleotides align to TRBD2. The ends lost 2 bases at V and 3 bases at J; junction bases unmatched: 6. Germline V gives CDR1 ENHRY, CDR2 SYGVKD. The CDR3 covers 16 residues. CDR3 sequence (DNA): TGTGCCATCAGTGAGCAACCGGGACTAGACTACAATGAGCAGTTCTTC. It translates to CAISEQPGLDYNEQFF.

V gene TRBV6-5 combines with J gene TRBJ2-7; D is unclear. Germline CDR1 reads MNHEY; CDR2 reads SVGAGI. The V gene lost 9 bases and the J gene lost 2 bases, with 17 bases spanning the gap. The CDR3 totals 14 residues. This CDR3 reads CASKVVRTAYEQYF. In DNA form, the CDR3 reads TGTGCCAGTAAGGTAGTTAGAACAGCCTACGAGCAGTACTTC.

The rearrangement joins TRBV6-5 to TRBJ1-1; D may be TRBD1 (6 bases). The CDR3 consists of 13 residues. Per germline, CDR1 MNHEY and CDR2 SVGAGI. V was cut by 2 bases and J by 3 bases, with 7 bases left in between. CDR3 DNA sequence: TGTGCCAGCAGTTACAACAGGGACACTGAAGCTTTCTTT. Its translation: CASSYNRDTEAFF.

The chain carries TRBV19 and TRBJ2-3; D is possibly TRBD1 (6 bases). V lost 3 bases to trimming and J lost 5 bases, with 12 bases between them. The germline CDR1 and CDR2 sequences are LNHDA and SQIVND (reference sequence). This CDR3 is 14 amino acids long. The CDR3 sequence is CASSIARGQDTQYF. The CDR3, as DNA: TGTGCCAGTAGTATTGCCAGGGGTCAAGATACGCAGTATTTT.